The following is a T cell receptor (beta chain) sequence with its context. Its antigen remains unknown. Data came from immunoSEQ multiplex PCR; TCRdb stores just in-frame clones and leaves some out. The table has 110,000 to 150,000 clones, over 90% seen once; the top ten hold over 0.9%. The record originates from a study of T cell responses to AZD1222 COVID-19 vaccine. General study points: White British ancestry dominated among donors, who included more females, and clonal diversity was possibly underestimated. Reportedly, close to half of spike-specific TCRs are directed against unmutated variant regions. Two AZD1222 doses significantly raised spike-specific TCR breadth and depth over controls.

V was trimmed by 6 bases and J by 3 bases, leaving 9 bases between them. The CDR3 runs 12 residues. This receptor was identified in an adult in good health. The chain employs TRBV12-3 or TRBV12-4 and TRBJ2-7, with a weak D call TRBD1 (5 bases). The source material was peripheral blood, sampled on day 0 of MenACWY control vaccination. CDR3 loop: CASSLQDYEQYF. CDR3 in DNA: TGTGCCAGCAGCTTACAGGACTACGAGCAGTACTTC.